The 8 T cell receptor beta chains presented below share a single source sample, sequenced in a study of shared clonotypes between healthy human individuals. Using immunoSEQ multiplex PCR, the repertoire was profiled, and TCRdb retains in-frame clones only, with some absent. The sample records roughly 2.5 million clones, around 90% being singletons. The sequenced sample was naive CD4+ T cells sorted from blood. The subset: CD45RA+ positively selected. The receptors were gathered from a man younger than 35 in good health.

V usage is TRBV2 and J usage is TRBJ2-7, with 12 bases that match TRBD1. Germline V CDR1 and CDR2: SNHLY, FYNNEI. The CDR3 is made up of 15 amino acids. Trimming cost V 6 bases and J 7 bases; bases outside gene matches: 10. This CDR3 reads CASSTPGQGAKEQYF. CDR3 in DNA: TGTGCCAGCAGCACACCGGGACAGGGGGCGAAGGAGCAGTACTTC.

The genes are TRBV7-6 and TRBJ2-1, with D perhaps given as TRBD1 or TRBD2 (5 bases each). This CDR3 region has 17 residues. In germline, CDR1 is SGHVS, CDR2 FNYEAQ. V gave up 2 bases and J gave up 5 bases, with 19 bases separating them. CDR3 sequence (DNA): TGTGCCAGCAGCTTACGGGGTAGGGGAGCGGCTAACAATGAGCAGTTCTTC. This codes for CASSLRGRGAANNEQFF.

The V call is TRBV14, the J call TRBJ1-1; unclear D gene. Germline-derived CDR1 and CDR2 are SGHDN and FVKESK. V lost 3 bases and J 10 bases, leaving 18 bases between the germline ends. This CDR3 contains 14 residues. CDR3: CASSHENTRSGAFF. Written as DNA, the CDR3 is TGTGCCAGCAGCCACGAGAATACCCGGAGCGGAGCTTTCTTT.

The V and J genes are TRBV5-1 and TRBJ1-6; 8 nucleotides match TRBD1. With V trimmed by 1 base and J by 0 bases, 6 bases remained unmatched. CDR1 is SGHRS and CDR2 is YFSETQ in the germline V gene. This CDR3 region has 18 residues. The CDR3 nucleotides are TGCGCCAGCAGCTTGACACGGACAGGGAGCTCCTATAATTCACCCCTCCACTTT. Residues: CASSLTRTGSSYNSPLHF.

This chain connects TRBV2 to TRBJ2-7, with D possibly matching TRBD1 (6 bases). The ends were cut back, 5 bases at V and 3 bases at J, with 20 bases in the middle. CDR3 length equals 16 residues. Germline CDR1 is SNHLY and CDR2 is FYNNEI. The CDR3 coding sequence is TGTGCCAGCAGTTGGGTACCCCTAGACAGGAGCTACGAGCAGTACTTC. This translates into CASSWVPLDRSYEQYF.

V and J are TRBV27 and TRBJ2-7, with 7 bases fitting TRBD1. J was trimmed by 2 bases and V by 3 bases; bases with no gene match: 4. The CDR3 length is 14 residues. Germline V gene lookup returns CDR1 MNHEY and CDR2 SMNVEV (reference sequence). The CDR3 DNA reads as TGTGCCAGCAGTTTGAGGGGGCTGGCCTACGAGCAGTACTTC. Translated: CASSLRGLAYEQYF.

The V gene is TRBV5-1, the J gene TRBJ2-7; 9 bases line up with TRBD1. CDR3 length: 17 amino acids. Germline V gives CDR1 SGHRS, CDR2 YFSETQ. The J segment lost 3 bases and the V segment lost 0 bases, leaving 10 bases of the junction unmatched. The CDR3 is CASSLGLARDRVYEQYF. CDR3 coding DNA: TGCGCCAGCAGCTTGGGCCTCGCCCGGGACAGGGTCTACGAGCAGTACTTC.

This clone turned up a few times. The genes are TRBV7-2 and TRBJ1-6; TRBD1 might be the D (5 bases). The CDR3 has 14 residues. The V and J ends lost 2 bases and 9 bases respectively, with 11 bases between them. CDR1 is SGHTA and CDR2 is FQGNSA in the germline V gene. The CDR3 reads CASSLILGLSPLHF. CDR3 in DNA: TGTGCCAGCAGCTTAATTCTGGGACTTTCACCCCTCCACTTT.